The rows below give T cell receptor beta chains drawn from one sample of a study of CD8+ T cells in alopecia areata. Profiling relied on immunoSEQ multiplex PCR, and the TCRdb table lists in-frame clones only, not all of them. The data hold about 190,000 clones, with roughly 70% observed a single time. Here the sequenced sample was CD4+ T cells sorted from blood, taken at week 49, from a patient treated with tofacitinib. The receptors originated from a human donor with alopecia areata. Each CDR3 is given with its conserved first and last residue. The D gene is left open where the match is weak. Where a row states a size, it is once, few, many or the class of an expanded clone; other rows omit it.

D: -; size: -; V: TRBV23-1; J: TRBJ2-7; CDR3: CASKKGQRYEQYF; DNA: TGCGCCAGCAAGAAAGGACAGCGCTACGAGCAGTACTTC
D: -; size: few; V: TRBV6-5; J: TRBJ2-3; CDR3: CASSYGVRTDTQYF; DNA: TGTGCCAGCAGTTACGGGGTGAGGACAGATACGCAGTATTTT
D: -; size: -; V: TRBV10-3; J: TRBJ2-2; CDR3: CAIRSSGGLNTGELFF; DNA: TGTGCCATCAGGTCCTCCGGGGGGCTGAACACCGGGGAGCTGTTTTTT
D: -; size: -; V: TRBV27; J: TRBJ2-1; CDR3: CASSPLVDRYNEQFF; DNA: TGTGCCAGCAGTCCCTTGGTTGACCGCTACAATGAGCAGTTCTTC
D: -; size: many; V: TRBV28; J: TRBJ2-4; CDR3: CASSPNQGLLIQYF; DNA: TGTGCCAGCTCCCCTAATCAGGGGCTTTTAATTCAGTACTTC
D: TRBD1; size: -; V: TRBV29-1; J: TRBJ1-2; CDR3: CSGSGTGGTNYGYTF; DNA: TGCAGCGGGTCCGGGACAGGGGGTACTAACTATGGCTACACCTTC
D: -; size: -; V: TRBV29-1; J: TRBJ1-1; CDR3: CSVVGQPNTEAFF; DNA: TGCAGCGTTGTTGGCCAGCCAAACACTGAAGCTTTCTTT
D: -; size: once; V: TRBV7-2; J: TRBJ2-3; CDR3: CASSGRGQGGADTQYF; DNA: TGTGCCAGCAGCGGCCGGGGGCAGGGAGGCGCAGATACGCAGTATTTT
D: -; size: -; V: TRBV2; J: TRBJ2-5; CDR3: CASSERIKQETQYF; DNA: TGTGCCAGCAGTGAAAGGATCAAACAAGAGACCCAGTACTTC
D: -; size: -; V: TRBV2; J: TRBJ1-5; CDR3: CASSDRGGSNQPQHF; DNA: TGTGCCAGCAGTGACCGGGGAGGTAGCAATCAGCCCCAGCATTTT
D: TRBD1; size: few; V: TRBV25-1; J: TRBJ2-7; CDR3: CASSDPGQGAYEQYF; DNA: TGTGCCAGCAGTGATCCGGGACAGGGAGCGTACGAGCAGTACTTC
D: -; size: -; V: TRBV29-1; J: TRBJ1-1; CDR3: CSALGGGTQGAFF; DNA: TGCAGCGCTCTCGGCGGGGGGACGCAGGGAGCTTTCTTT
D: -; size: -; V: TRBV29-1; J: TRBJ2-6; CDR3: CSVPRTLSSGANVLTF; DNA: TGCAGCGTTCCCCGGACGTTGAGCTCTGGGGCCAACGTCCTGACTTTC
D: -; size: -; V: TRBV18; J: TRBJ2-1; CDR3: CASSPRKRQHNEQFF; DNA: TGTGCCAGCTCACCACGAAAACGACAGCACAATGAGCAGTTCTTC
D: -; size: few; V: TRBV6-5; J: TRBJ2-6; CDR3: CASSSGANVLTF; DNA: TGTGCCAGCAGTTCTGGGGCCAACGTCCTGACTTTC
D: -; size: -; V: TRBV29-1; J: TRBJ1-2; CDR3: CSGLLDGYTF; DNA: TGCAGCGGTCTGTTGGATGGCTACACCTTC
D: -; size: many; V: TRBV30; J: TRBJ1-2; CDR3: CAWSDPTDGYTF; DNA: TGTGCCTGGAGTGATCCTACAGATGGCTACACCTTC
D: -; size: -; V: TRBV29-1; J: TRBJ1-3; CDR3: CSGLTGNTIYF; DNA: TGCAGCGGGCTGACTGGAAACACCATATATTTT
D: -; size: few; V: TRBV19; J: TRBJ2-1; CDR3: CASRVYNEQFF; DNA: TGTGCCAGTAGGGTGTACAATGAGCAGTTCTTC
D: -; size: -; V: TRBV5-6; J: TRBJ1-5; CDR3: CASSSDGDSNQPQHF; DNA: TGTGCCAGCAGTTCGGACGGAGATAGCAATCAGCCCCAGCATTTT
D: TRBD1; size: -; V: TRBV5-4; J: TRBJ1-6; CDR3: CASSLEDRSLHF; DNA: TGTGCCAGCAGCCTCGAGGACAGGTCCCTCCACTTT
D: TRBD1; size: few; V: TRBV29-1; J: TRBJ2-7; CDR3: CSVRRQGVGEQYF; DNA: TGCAGCGTCCGAAGACAGGGGGTTGGCGAGCAGTACTTC
D: -; size: -; V: TRBV30; J: TRBJ2-1; CDR3: CAWSVRGPTDNEQFF; DNA: TGTGCCTGGAGTGTACGAGGGCCGACCGACAATGAGCAGTTCTTC
D: TRBD1; size: -; V: TRBV6-5; J: TRBJ1-5; CDR3: CASSYTLGQSNQPQHF; DNA: TGTGCCAGCAGTTACACCCTGGGACAGTCCAATCAGCCCCAGCATTTT
D: TRBD2; size: -; V: TRBV15; J: TRBJ2-1; CDR3: CATSRAPGTSVYNEQFF; DNA: TGTGCCACCAGCAGAGCGCCGGGGACTAGCGTATACAATGAGCAGTTCTTC
D: -; size: -; V: TRBV30; J: TRBJ1-2; CDR3: CAWSPTDTHYTF; DNA: TGTGCCTGGAGTCCCACTGATACTCACTACACCTTC
D: TRBD1; size: -; V: TRBV29-1; J: TRBJ1-1; CDR3: CSVEVQGSNTEAFF; DNA: TGCAGCGTTGAAGTACAGGGGTCGAACACTGAAGCTTTCTTT